This TCR beta chain was recovered during a study of blood T cell repertoires in COVID-19. This table comes from immunoSEQ multiplex PCR, and its TCRdb copy is limited to in-frame clones, with some not included. This sample has about 270,000 clones, with approximately 90% found just once. From germline, CDR1 is KGHDR and CDR2 SFDVKD. Germline trimming cut 1 base from V and 3 bases from J; bases unmatched to any gene: 11. The length of the CDR3 is 18 residues. Those enrolled, adults aged roughly 18 to 90 years, came from about two dozen US areas. This chain joins TRBV24-1 and TRBJ2-1, with 7 bases aligning to TRBD2. The sequence was obtained from a woman aged 25 to 39 with acute COVID-19. Sequenced input: PBMCs or T cells enriched from blood (not recorded which). The CDR3 coding sequence is TGTGCCACCAGTGATTTTAGGGTTGGACTAGTCGACTACAATGAGCAGTTCTTC. Translating gives CATSDFRVGLVDYNEQFF.